These 25 T cell receptor beta chains were all obtained from the same sample, sequenced in a study of vaccination and CD4 T cells after COVID-19 (dated 2022 in TCRdb). The sample's treatment or condition label, in plain terms: roughly 10-day PBMC culture with coronavirus spike peptide pools or control peptides (ViraFEST assay). Library construction relied on PCR. Sequenced on an Illumina iSeq 100. DNA from cultured CD4+ T cells was subjected to TCR sequencing with the Oncomine TCR Beta short-read assay at the Johns Hopkins FTIC core. The public reads were run again by TCRdb, first through fastp at Q25 and then through MiXCR, and only productive beta chains were kept. Each CDR3 protein appears once, grouped with its most common genes and DNA. The table for this sample lists 9,500 to 13,000 distinct CDR3 sequences; roughly 25% of them were counted only once. Around 46% of the sample is in the top ten clones.

Which antigens these TCRs recognize remains unknown. Sequencing used CD4+ T cells from blood, cultured in vitro, obtained before SARS-CoV-2 vaccination. The source of these receptors is a human donor who received a COVID-19 vaccine.

This sequence joins TRBV5-1 and TRBJ1-3, with D hard to call. The CDR3 sequence is 16 residues long. Per germline, CDR1 SGHRS and CDR2 YFSETQ. The V end was cut by 4 bases, the J end by 1 base, with 15 bases between. The CDR3 bases are TGCGCCAGCAGCCCCGCCCCTCTGGGATCTGGAAACACCATATATTTT. Translated: CASSPAPLGSGNTIYF.

This chain joins TRBV7-9 and TRBJ2-7, with 8 nucleotides matching TRBD1. Germline V gene sequence: CDR1 SEHNR, CDR2 FQNEAQ (reference sequence). This CDR3 is 14 amino acids long. V was clipped by 5 bases and J by 5 bases; unmatched bases: 8. The CDR3, as DNA: TGTGCCAGCAGCCCCCGGGACAGGCGCAACGAGCAGTACTTC. Protein: CASSPRDRRNEQYF.

The V call is TRBV6-5, the J call TRBJ2-2; no clear D gene. Per germline, CDR1 MNHEY and CDR2 SVGAGI. The CDR3 runs 14 residues. The V end lost 2 bases, the J end lost 0 bases, and 4 bases lay between the germline ends. CDR3 nucleotides: TGTGCCAGCAGTTACGATCCGAACACCGGGGAGCTGTTTTTT. This encodes CASSYDPNTGELFF.

This clonotype was seen more than once but under ten times. The V call is TRBV20-1, the J call TRBJ2-3; 7 bases line up with TRBD2. The V segment lost 5 bases and the J segment 2 bases; nucleotides outside the gene matches: 10. CDR1 DFQATT and CDR2 SNEGSKA come from the germline V gene (reference sequence). The CDR3 is 15 residues long. This chain's CDR3 is CSASAGGISTDTQYF. The CDR3, as DNA: TGCAGTGCTTCGGCCGGGGGGATATCCACAGATACGCAGTATTTT.

This clonotype came up a few times. The rearrangement joins TRBV12-5 to TRBJ2-5; tentatively, D is TRBD1 (6 bases). The CDR3 totals 19 residues. V was clipped by 0 bases and J by 4 bases, with 24 bases between them. CDR1 and CDR2 (germline): LGHNT, FRNRAP. The CDR3 reads CASGLVPDGKTGGRETQYF. The DNA for the CDR3 is TGTGCTAGTGGTTTGGTCCCCGACGGCAAGACAGGAGGAAGAGAGACCCAGTACTTC.

This clonotype was observed a few times. This chain joins TRBV6-1 and TRBJ1-5; D not certain. The CDR3 sequence is 15 residues long. V was trimmed by 5 bases and J by 2 bases, leaving 13 bases between them. CDR1 is MNHNS and CDR2 is SASEGT in the germline V gene. CDR3 region: CASSRRGDRNQPQHF. CDR3 sequence (DNA): TGTGCCAGCAGTCGCCGGGGTGATCGCAATCAGCCCCAGCATTTT.

This clonotype was observed a few times. The chain combines TRBV29-1 with TRBJ2-2; the match to TRBD1 covers 7 bases. Germline assignment: CDR1 SQVTM and CDR2 ANQGSEA. CDR3 size: 14 residues. V was clipped by 7 bases and J by 5 bases; unmatched bases: 10. The CDR3 loop is CSARQGGMTGELFF. The DNA of the CDR3 is TGCAGCGCCAGACAGGGTGGTATGACCGGGGAGCTGTTTTTT.

This chain uses TRBV7-6 with TRBJ1-1; D unresolved. The V and J ends lost 5 bases and 4 bases respectively, with 11 bases between them. Germline V gene lookup returns CDR1 SGHVS and CDR2 FNYEAQ. The length of the CDR3 is 13 residues. CDR3 protein: CASSGWESTEAFF. As DNA, the CDR3 is TGTGCCAGCAGCGGATGGGAGTCCACTGAAGCTTTCTTT.

The CDR3 coding sequence is TGCGCCAGCAGCTTGGGTGGGACCCCCTCCTACAATGAGCAGTTCTTC. Protein sequence: CASSLGGTPSYNEQFF. The V gene is TRBV5-1, the J gene TRBJ2-1; D possibly uses TRBD1 or TRBD2 (5 bases each). CDR1 SGHRS and CDR2 YFSETQ come from the germline V gene. Trimming left V 0 bases short and J 0 bases short, with 10 bases between. This CDR3 is built from 16 residues.

CDR3 loop: CASSQEFGVGGYGYTF. The CDR3 region has the DNA TGTGCCAGCAGCCAAGAGTTCGGGGTTGGGGGCTATGGCTACACCTTC. The chain uses TRBV4-2 and TRBJ1-2, with a tentative D call TRBD1 (5 bases). The V end lost 0 bases, the J end lost 4 bases, and 15 bases lay between the germline ends. The germline gives CDR1 LGHNA, CDR2 YNFKEQ. This CDR3 comprises 16 residues.

This clonotype occurred a few times. V gene TRBV20-1 combines with J gene TRBJ2-7; the match to TRBD1 covers 7 bases. This CDR3 contains 14 residues. Trimming cost V 6 bases and J 0 bases; bases outside gene matches: 8. From germline, CDR1 is DFQATT and CDR2 SNEGSKA (reference sequence). The CDR3 spells CSASDRESSYEQYF. The CDR3 DNA follows: TGCAGTGCCTCAGACAGGGAAAGCTCCTACGAGCAGTACTTC.

The chain joins TRBV12-3 or TRBV12-4 to TRBJ1-1; 10 nucleotides match TRBD1. With 6 bases clipped from V and 3 bases from J, the junction kept 13 bases outside the gene matches. The CDR3 covers 17 residues. The CDR3: CASSLRQGAGLDTEAFF. The CDR3, as DNA: TGTGCCAGCAGCCTACGACAGGGGGCCGGTCTGGACACTGAAGCTTTCTTT.

This clonotype has just one count. The chain is built from TRBV11-3 and TRBJ2-5, with D unresolved. The V and J ends lost 1 base and 6 bases respectively, with 9 bases between them. The length of the CDR3 is 13 residues. The V gene's germline CDR1 is SGHNT and CDR2 YENEEA. CDR3 region: CASSLAFSQTQYF. CDR3 coding DNA: TGTGCCAGCAGCTTAGCGTTTTCCCAGACCCAGTACTTC.

CDR3 region: CSARDTGDGYTF. The CDR3 nucleotides read TGCAGTGCTAGAGATACAGGAGATGGCTACACCTTC. The chain employs TRBV20-1 and TRBJ1-2, with D possibly TRBD1 on 5 matching bases. This CDR3 has 12 residues. Trimming shortened V by 0 bases and J by 6 bases, and 8 bases separated the two germline ends. The germline V gene has CDR1 DFQATT and CDR2 SNEGSKA (reference sequence).

This clonotype has only a few counts. This chain uses TRBV29-1 with TRBJ1-2; D is unresolved. Deletions cut 7 bases from V and 7 bases from J, with 16 bases between. The CDR3 contains 12 residues. Germline V lookup: CDR1 SQVTM, CDR2 ANQGSEA. CDR3 nucleotide sequence: TGCAGCGCGGGGAGGGCAGAGGGTGGCTACACCTTC. Its translation is CSAGRAEGGYTF.

This chain links TRBV5-1 with TRBJ2-5, with D unclear. The V gene lost 5 bases and the J gene lost 1 base, with 24 bases spanning the gap. The CDR3 is 18 amino acids. Germline assignment: CDR1 SGHRS and CDR2 YFSETQ. CDR3 protein: CASSYLPTVGRLQETQYF. CDR3 in DNA: TGCGCCAGCAGTTACCTCCCGACGGTGGGCAGGCTCCAAGAGACCCAGTACTTC.

With regard to this clonotype: At one of its ends the junction is not consistent with the germline gene, which may arise from a read error. The chain is built from TRBV27 and TRBJ2-5; D is uncertain. The CDR3 consists of 15 residues. CDR1 and CDR2 (germline): MNHEY, SMNVEV (reference sequence). CDR3 bases: TGTGCCAGCAGTTTATTATTACGGAACCAAGGGACCCAGTACTTC. This sequence encodes CASSLLLRNQGTQYF.

The sample holds a few counts of this clonotype. V usage is TRBV5-1 and J usage is TRBJ1-2, with 8 nucleotides matching TRBD1. CDR3 length: 17 residues. Germline V CDR1 and CDR2: SGHRS, YFSETQ. V was clipped by 3 bases and J by 2 bases; unmatched bases: 12. In DNA form, the CDR3 reads TGCGCCAGCAGCTGGCCCAGGACAGGGAGGTCCAACTATGGCTACACCTTC. This gives the protein CASSWPRTGRSNYGYTF.

This clonotype was recorded a few times. The rearrangement uses TRBV7-3 and TRBJ2-1, with D perhaps assigned TRBD1 or TRBD2 (6 bases each). Between the trimmed V and J ends, which lost 4 bases and 0 bases, there was a span of 13 bases. Germline values: CDR1 SGHTA, CDR2 FQGTGA. The CDR3 is made up of 16 amino acids. CDR3 region: CASSYTGAISYNEQFF. CDR3 DNA: TGTGCCAGCAGCTACACGGGGGCCATCTCCTACAATGAGCAGTTCTTC.

This rearrangement joins TRBV12-3 or TRBV12-4 to TRBJ1-1; D ambiguous. The CDR3 sequence is 17 residues long. The V end was cut by 5 bases, the J end by 0 bases, with 19 bases between. CDR3 DNA sequence: TGTGCCAGCAGTCCCTGGGGTCCGCTTGATATGAACACTGAAGCTTTCTTT. It codes for CASSPWGPLDMNTEAFF.

This chain uses TRBV6-1 with TRBJ1-2; 9 positions agree with TRBD1. V shed 1 base and J 3 bases; nucleotides not matched to a gene: 3. Per germline, CDR1 MNHNS and CDR2 SASEGT. The CDR3 contains 15 residues. CDR3 nucleotide sequence: TGTGCCAGCAGTGAAGGGGGACAGGGAGACTATGGCTACACCTTC. Translation gives CASSEGGQGDYGYTF.

The J gene is TRBJ1-1, the V gene TRBV10-3, with TRBD1 as a possible D gene (6 bases). Germline assignment: CDR1 ENHRY and CDR2 SYGVKD. V lost 5 bases and J lost 4, with 17 bases in between. The length of the CDR3 is 15 residues. The CDR3 sequence is CAISPLGQGTTEAFF. CDR3 coding DNA: TGTGCCATCAGTCCACTTGGGCAGGGGACCACTGAAGCTTTCTTT.

The V and J genes are TRBV9 and TRBJ2-3, with D possibly being TRBD1 (6 bases). CDR3 length equals 16 residues. Between the trimmed V and J ends, which lost 4 bases and 8 bases, there was a span of 23 bases. Germline V gene sequence: CDR1 SGDLS, CDR2 YYNGEE. CDR3 sequence: CASSPNPGTREGTQYF. DNA for the CDR3: TGTGCCAGCAGCCCGAACCCCGGGACAAGGGAAGGTACGCAGTATTTT. Full variable domain (rest looked up from reference TRBV9 and TRBJ2-3): DSGVTQTPKHLITATGQRVTLRCSPRSGDLSVYWYQQSLDQGLQFLIQYYNGEERAKGNILERFSAQQFPDLHSELNLSSLELGDSALYFCASSPNPGTREGTQYFGPGTRLTVL.

This chain links TRBV7-7 with TRBJ1-1, with D unclear. This CDR3 has 13 amino acids. Germline values: CDR1 SSHAT, CDR2 FNYEAQ (reference sequence). Between the trimmed V and J ends, which lost 2 bases and 1 base, there was a span of 5 bases. CDR3 residues: CASSLNQNTEAFF. CDR3 coding DNA: TGTGCCAGCAGCTTAAACCAGAACACTGAAGCTTTCTTT.

V is TRBV18 and J is TRBJ1-2; TRBD1 aligns across 8 bases. V shed 5 bases and J 1 base; nucleotides not matched to a gene: 9. This CDR3 spans 16 amino acids. CDR1 KGHSH and CDR2 LQKENI come from the germline V gene. CDR3 loop: CASSARRTGHNYGYTF. The CDR3 region has the DNA TGTGCCAGCTCAGCTCGAAGGACAGGGCATAACTATGGCTACACCTTC.